What follows is one T cell receptor (beta chain) and its context. Its antigen is unidentified. The data were taken from a study of shared clonotypes between healthy human individuals. The overall study: Donors were a couple of women and a few men aged 18 to 49.

Study results and caveats: Apart from blood, nothing was sampled; tissue repertoires likely differ.

The CDR3 extends over 17 amino acids. The germline gives CDR1 LNHDA, CDR2 SQIVND (reference sequence). Trimming stripped 4 bases from V and 0 bases from J, with 16 bases between. TCRdb keeps only in-frame clones here, not all; method: immunoSEQ multiplex PCR. The sample lists about 2 million clones, roughly 94% occurring once. Cells designated naive CD8 were CD45RO-negative and were positively selected for CCR7, with terminally differentiated effector memory CD45RA+ cells excluded. The clonotype was recovered from a man younger than 30 in good health. The J gene is TRBJ2-1, the V gene TRBV19; D gene ambiguous. The material sequenced was naive CD8+ T cells sorted from blood. CDR3 sequence: CASSTQTLLSSYNEQFF. The DNA for the CDR3 is TGTGCCAGTAGTACACAGACTCTACTAAGCTCCTACAATGAGCAGTTCTTC.